This T cell receptor (beta chain) originates from a study of technical replicates of blood from a few donors. Here immunoSEQ multiplex PCR was the method, and the copy in TCRdb shows in-frame clones only, minus some. The table includes about 88,000 clones, less than 95% detected once. Germline V gene data show CDR1 as MDHEN and CDR2 as SYDVKM. CDR3 size: 15 residues. V was trimmed by 2 bases and J by 2 bases, leaving 7 bases between them. The sequenced sample consisted of T cells isolated from PBMCs. This sequence was found in a human donor in good health. The V gene is TRBV28, the J gene TRBJ2-6; D might be TRBD2 (6 bases). The CDR3 DNA is TGTGCCAGCAGTTTAGGAGGGGCTGGGGCCAACGTCCTGACTTTC. It is translated as CASSLGGAGANVLTF.